This is a list of T cell receptor beta chains from one sample in a study of Graves' ophthalmopathy and Graves' hyperthyroidism. TCRdb reprocessed the multiplex PCR reads via MiXCR and lists one record per CDR3 protein. The data show approximately 1.2 million distinct CDR3 sequences, about two fifths seen once. The sample comprised peripheral blood or thyroid tissue (not recorded which). The receptors were gathered from an adult man with Graves' hyperthyroidism. CDR3s include the opening cysteine and the closing phenylalanine or tryptophan. The D gene is left open where the match is weak. Only part of the rows carry a size: once, few, many, or a class if the clone is expanded.

clone size	V gene	J gene	D gene	CDR3 length	CDR3 DNA	CDR3 protein
many	TRBV29-1	TRBJ2-7	TRBD1	14	TGCAGCGTTGACCTCCCGGACAGGGGTTACGAGCAGTACTTC	CSVDLPDRGYEQYF
-	TRBV20-1	TRBJ2-7	-	16	TGCAGTGCTAGAGAGTTGGCGAGGGACATTAAGTACGAGCAGTACTTC	CSARELARDIKYEQYF
many	TRBV7-2	TRBJ1-5	-	13	TGTGCCAGCAGTCCGGGACGCAATCAGCCCCAGCATTTT	CASSPGRNQPQHF
many	TRBV7-9	TRBJ2-7	-	12	TGTGCCAGCAGCTCCTTGGGTCACGAGCAGTACTTC	CASSSLGHEQYF
-	TRBV2	TRBJ1-4	-	14	TGTGCCAGCAGTGCGGGGGATCAGGGTGGAAAACTGTTTTTT	CASSAGDQGGKLFF
many	TRBV5-5	TRBJ1-5	-	15	TGTGCCAGCAGCCCGATTCCAAAGACAGGTCAGCCCCAGCATTTT	CASSPIPKTGQPQHF
many	TRBV10-3	TRBJ2-7	-	13	TGTGCCATCAGTAGGTTAGCAGAGTACGAGCAGTACTTC	CAISRLAEYEQYF
-	TRBV20-1	TRBJ2-5	-	14	TGCAGTGCTACGTATACGGGACTCCATATGTTGCAGTACTTC	CSATYTGLHMLQYF
once	TRBV10-3	TRBJ1-2	-	13	TGTGCCATCAGTGAGGGCGCTGGCTACGGCTACACCTTC	CAISEGAGYGYTF
-	TRBV5-1	TRBJ2-7	TRBD1	14	TGCGCCAGCACCCTACGGACAGGACCCTACGAGCAGTACTTC	CASTLRTGPYEQYF
-	TRBV29-1	TRBJ2-5	-	13	TGCAGCTGGACACGACAGCCGCGGGAGACCCAGTACTTC	CSWTRQPRETQYF
-	TRBV11-1	TRBJ1-5	TRBD1	20	TGTGCCAGCAGTTTCAGGGGGAGTTACCAAGGACTATATAGCAATCAGCCCCAGCATTTT	CASSFRGSYQGLYSNQPQHF
many	TRBV12-3/TRBV12-4	TRBJ1-6	-	13	TGTGCCACCCGGGACAACCGTAATTCACCCCTCCACTTT	CATRDNRNSPLHF
-	TRBV25-1	TRBJ2-1	-	14	TGTGCCAGCAGTGAAGAGGTCAGGCGGTATGAGCAGTTCTTC	CASSEEVRRYEQFF
many	TRBV7-2	TRBJ2-5	-	15	TGTGCCAGCAGCTTGGGCCGTGCGGGAAAAGAGACCCAGTACTTC	CASSLGRAGKETQYF
many	TRBV11-2	TRBJ2-7	TRBD2	14	TGTGCCAGCCGAAGAGCGGGAAGCTCCTACGAGCAGTACTTC	CASRRAGSSYEQYF
many	TRBV2	TRBJ1-2	-	12	TGTGCCAGCAGACGAGGGGTGGGAGGCTACACCTTC	CASRRGVGGYTF
many	TRBV20-1	TRBJ2-5	-	13	TGCAGTGCTAGAGTTGCGAATTGGGAGACCCAGTACTTC	CSARVANWETQYF
many	TRBV5-5	TRBJ1-5	-	14	TGTGCCAGCAGCTTGGCCCCTAAGGATCAGCCCCAGCATTTT	CASSLAPKDQPQHF
few	TRBV29-1	TRBJ2-2	-	12	TGCAGCGTTGGCTGGGAAATCGGGGAGCTGTTTTTT	CSVGWEIGELFF
few	TRBV20-1	TRBJ2-7	-	13	TGCAGTGCTAGTCGACTAGTCGCCTACGAGCAGTACTTC	CSASRLVAYEQYF
-	TRBV15	TRBJ1-1	TRBD1	16	TGTGCCACCAGCACCGACAGGGGGCGCCCGGACACTGAAGCTTTCTTT	CATSTDRGRPDTEAFF
-	TRBV7-8	TRBJ2-7	-	13	TGTGCCAGCAAAGGGCAACAGGGCTACGAGCAGTACTTC	CASKGQQGYEQYF
-	TRBV29-1	TRBJ2-3	-	13	TGCAGCGTTGAAATAGGTTCGGAAGATACGCAGTATTTT	CSVEIGSEDTQYF
-	TRBV7-2	TRBJ1-1	-	16	TGTGCCAGCAGTTACCCCTCCGGGACCGGGTACACTGAAGCTTTCTTT	CASSYPSGTGYTEAFF
-	TRBV2	TRBJ2-7	TRBD1	15	TGTGCCAGCAGCCAGGACAGGGGGATTACCTACGAGCAGTACTTC	CASSQDRGITYEQYF
many	TRBV12-3/TRBV12-4	TRBJ1-5	-	15	TGTGCCAGCAGCCCAGGACCCGGGACGGGTCAGCCCCAGCATTTT	CASSPGPGTGQPQHF
-	TRBV5-1	TRBJ2-2	-	14	TGCGCCAGCAGCTTGGTGGGGTTCACCGGGGAGCTGTTTTTT	CASSLVGFTGELFF
-	TRBV10-2	TRBJ1-2	TRBD1	14	TGCGCCAGCAGTGAGGACAGGGGGCGACATGGCTACACCTTC	CASSEDRGRHGYTF
few	TRBV7-9	TRBJ1-3	-	16	TGTGCCAGCAGCTTAGGGGCAGGGAACACTGGAAACACCATATATTTT	CASSLGAGNTGNTIYF
-	TRBV5-1	TRBJ2-7	-	16	TGCGCCAGCAGCCCTACTGACTCCGGGCAGGGTTACGAGCAGTACTTC	CASSPTDSGQGYEQYF
-	TRBV10-3	TRBJ1-1	-	12	TGTGCCAGCAGTTTAGCGGCCCCGGGCGCTTTCTTT	CASSLAAPGAFF
many	TRBV20-1	TRBJ2-7	TRBD1	16	TGCAGTGCTAGGCCTCGAGACAGGGCAGGATCCTACGAGCAGTACTTC	CSARPRDRAGSYEQYF
few	TRBV5-8	TRBJ2-5	TRBD2	16	TGTGCCAGCAGCTTCAGACTAGCGGGAGGTGGAGAGACCCAGTACTTC	CASSFRLAGGGETQYF
many	TRBV7-2	TRBJ1-3	-	15	TGTGCCAGCAGCCGCGACACATTGCGGGGAAACACCATATATTTT	CASSRDTLRGNTIYF
many	TRBV14	TRBJ2-7	-	13	TGTGCCAGCAGCTCTAGGGGTCCCTACGAGCAGTACTTC	CASSSRGPYEQYF
once	TRBV20-1	TRBJ2-5	TRBD1	14	TGCAGTGCTAGAAAATCGGACAGGGGTGAGACCCAGTACTTC	CSARKSDRGETQYF
-	TRBV19	TRBJ1-4	-	13	TGTGCCAGTAGTAGGGCGGCTAATGAAAAACTGTTTTTT	CASSRAANEKLFF
many	TRBV2	TRBJ1-3	-	15	TGTGCCAGCAGTGGAGACAGGAGCTCTGGAAACACCATATATTTT	CASSGDRSSGNTIYF
-	TRBV12-3/TRBV12-4	TRBJ1-5	-	14	TGTGCCAGCAGTTTCGGGACCGCCAGTCAGCCCCAGCATTTT	CASSFGTASQPQHF
-	TRBV10-2	TRBJ2-7	-	15	TGCGCCAGCAGTGACTCCGGGACGGAAGCCTACGAGCAGTACTTC	CASSDSGTEAYEQYF
-	TRBV10-3	TRBJ1-2	TRBD1	17	TGTGCCAGCAGTTCCCACGTAACCGGGACAGGGTACTATGGCTACACCTTC	CASSSHVTGTGYYGYTF
-	TRBV15	TRBJ1-5	-	12	TGTGCCACCAGCAGAGGCGGGGCGCCACAGCATTTT	CATSRGGAPQHF
many	TRBV29-1	TRBJ2-5	TRBD1	12	TGCAGCGCCCGACAGGGTACGGAGACCCAGTACTTC	CSARQGTETQYF
many	TRBV19	TRBJ1-2	-	16	TGTGCCAGTAGCCCGCTCCCGAGCCTTCCCCCCTACGGCTACACCTTC	CASSPLPSLPPYGYTF
many	TRBV14	TRBJ2-2	-	15	TGCGCCAGCAGCCAAGCATCAGGGAACACCGGGGAGCTGTTTTTT	CASSQASGNTGELFF
few	TRBV3-1	TRBJ1-4	TRBD1	15	TGTGCCAGCAGCCAAGTTGGACAGGGGAGTGAAAAACTGTTTTTT	CASSQVGQGSEKLFF
-	TRBV6-2/TRBV6-3	TRBJ1-2	-	15	TGTGCCAGCAGTTACTCCCAACAGGGTCTGTTCGGCTACACCTTC	CASSYSQQGLFGYTF
few	TRBV20-1	TRBJ1-5	TRBD1	15	TGCAGTGCTGAACGGACAGGGAGAGGCAATCAGCCCCAGCATTTT	CSAERTGRGNQPQHF